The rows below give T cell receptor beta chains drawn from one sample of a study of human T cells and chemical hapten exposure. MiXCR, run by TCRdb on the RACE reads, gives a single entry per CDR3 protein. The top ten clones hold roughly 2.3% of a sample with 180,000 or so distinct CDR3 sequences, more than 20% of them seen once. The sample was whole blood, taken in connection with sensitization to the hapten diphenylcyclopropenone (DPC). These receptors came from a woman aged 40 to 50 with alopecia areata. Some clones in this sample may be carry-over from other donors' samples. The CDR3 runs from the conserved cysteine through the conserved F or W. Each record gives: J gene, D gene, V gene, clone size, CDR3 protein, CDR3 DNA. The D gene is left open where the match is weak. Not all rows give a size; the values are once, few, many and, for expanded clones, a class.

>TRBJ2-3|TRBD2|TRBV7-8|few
CASSLGLAGGTDTQYF
TGTGCCAGCAGCTTGGGACTAGCGGGAGGCACAGATACGCAGTATTTT
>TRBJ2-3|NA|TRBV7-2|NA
CASSTLAKSTDTQYF
TGTGCCAGCAGCACCCTAGCGAAAAGCACAGATACGCAGTATTTT
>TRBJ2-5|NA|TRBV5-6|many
CASSLTETQYF
TGTGCCAGCAGCTTAACCGAGACCCAGTACTTC
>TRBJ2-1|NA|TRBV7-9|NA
CASSSTVFGEQFF
TGTGCCAGCAGCTCGACAGTTTTCGGTGAGCAGTTCTTC
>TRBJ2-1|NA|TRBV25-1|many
CASKGSAYNEQFF
TGTGCCAGCAAGGGGTCAGCTTACAATGAGCAGTTCTTC
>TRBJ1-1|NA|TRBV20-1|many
CSAAIRGVLGTEAFF
TGCAGTGCCGCAATCCGGGGCGTATTGGGCACTGAAGCTTTCTTT
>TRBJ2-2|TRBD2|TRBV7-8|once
CASSLDKLAEQDQTGELFF
TGTGCCAGCAGCTTAGACAAACTAGCGGAGCAAGATCAAACCGGGGAGCTGTTTTTT
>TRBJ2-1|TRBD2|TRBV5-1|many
CASSSSTSGSNNEQFF
TGCGCCAGCAGCTCCTCGACTAGCGGGAGTAACAATGAGCAGTTCTTC
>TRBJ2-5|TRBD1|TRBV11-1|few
CASTTQGWTETQYF
TGTGCCAGCACTACACAGGGGTGGACAGAGACCCAGTACTTC
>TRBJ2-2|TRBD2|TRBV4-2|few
CASSRASGNTGELFF
TGTGCCAGCAGCCGGGCTAGCGGGAACACCGGGGAGCTGTTTTTT
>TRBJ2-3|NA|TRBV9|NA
CASSPVQGRTDTQYF
TGTGCCAGCAGCCCGGTACAGGGGAGGACAGATACGCAGTATTTT
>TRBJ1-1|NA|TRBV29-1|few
CSVVGQPNTEAFF
TGCAGCGTTGTCGGACAACCGAACACTGAAGCTTTCTTT
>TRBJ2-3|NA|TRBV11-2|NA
CASSSLTHTDTQYF
TGTGCCAGCAGCTCCCTGACCCACACAGATACGCAGTATTTT
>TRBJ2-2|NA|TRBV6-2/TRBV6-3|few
CASSYIRGTGELFF
TGTGCCAGCAGTTATATTCGGGGTACCGGGGAGCTGTTTTTT
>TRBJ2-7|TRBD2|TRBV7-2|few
CASSLVLAGGGQYF
TGTGCCAGCAGCTTAGTTCTAGCGGGGGGCGGGCAGTACTTC
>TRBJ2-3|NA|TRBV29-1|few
CSVSRRAPDTQYF
TGCAGCGTGTCCAGGAGGGCCCCAGATACGCAGTATTTT
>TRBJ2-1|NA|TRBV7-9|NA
CASSLERLVGHMDEQFF
TGTGCCAGCAGCTTAGAAAGACTAGTGGGCCATATGGATGAGCAGTTCTTC
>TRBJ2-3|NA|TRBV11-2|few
CASSAGTQYF
TGTGCCAGCAGCGCCGGCACGCAGTATTTT
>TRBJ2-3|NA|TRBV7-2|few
CASSPRRAVADTQYF
TGTGCCAGCAGCCCGCGTCGGGCTGTTGCAGATACGCAGTATTTT
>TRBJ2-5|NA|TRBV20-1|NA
CSASRAVGETQYF
TGCAGTGCTTCACGGGCCGTAGGGGAGACCCAGTACTTC
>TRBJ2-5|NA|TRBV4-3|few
CASSQDLRTPLGTQYF
TGCGCCAGCAGCCAAGATCTGCGGACCCCGCTCGGGACCCAGTACTTC
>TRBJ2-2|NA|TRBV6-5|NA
CASSYFRGGGTGELFF
TGTGCCAGCAGTTACTTTAGGGGTGGTGGGACCGGGGAGCTGTTTTTT
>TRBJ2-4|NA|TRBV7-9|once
CASSLGPGENIQYF
TGTGCCAGCAGCTTAGGCCCAGGGGAAAACATTCAGTACTTC
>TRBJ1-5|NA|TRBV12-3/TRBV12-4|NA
CASSLATNQPQHF
TGTGCCAGCAGTTTAGCGACAAACCAGCCCCAGCATTTT
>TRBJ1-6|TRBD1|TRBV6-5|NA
CASSDRASPLHF
TGTGCCAGCAGTGACAGGGCATCACCCCTCCACTTT
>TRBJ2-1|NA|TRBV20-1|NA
CSASANPLGAQFF
TGCAGTGCTAGTGCCAACCCCCTTGGAGCGCAGTTCTTC
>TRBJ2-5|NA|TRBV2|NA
CASSDSGGQETQYF
TGTGCCAGCAGTGATAGTGGGGGTCAAGAGACCCAGTACTTC
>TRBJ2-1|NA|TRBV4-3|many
CASSQSWSSYNEQFF
TGCGCCAGCAGCCAATCCTGGAGCTCCTACAATGAGCAGTTCTTC
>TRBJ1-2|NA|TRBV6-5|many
CASSYSSGRVGGYTF
TGTGCCAGCAGTTACTCGTCCGGACGCGTCGGTGGCTACACCTTC
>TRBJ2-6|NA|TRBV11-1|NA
CASSLGWSSGANVLTF
TGTGCCAGCAGCTTAGGATGGTCATCCGGGGCCAACGTCCTGACTTTC
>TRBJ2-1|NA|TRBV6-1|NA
CATIRTAYNEQFF
TGTGCCACGATCAGGACAGCTTACAATGAGCAGTTCTTC
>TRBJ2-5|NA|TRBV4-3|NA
CASSLRQFQETQYF
TGCGCCAGCAGCCTGAGGCAGTTCCAAGAGACCCAGTACTTC
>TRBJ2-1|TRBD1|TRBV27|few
CASSPGTVAQFF
TGTGCCAGCAGTCCGGGGACAGTTGCGCAGTTCTTC
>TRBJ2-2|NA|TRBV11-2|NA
CASSPQITGELFF
TGTGCCAGCAGCCCACAGATCACCGGGGAGCTGTTTTTT
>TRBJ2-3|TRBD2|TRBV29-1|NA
CSVEDPWTSGGTDTQYF
TGCAGCGTTGAAGACCCCTGGACTAGCGGTGGCACAGATACGCAGTATTTT
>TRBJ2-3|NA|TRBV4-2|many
CASSQTVGGDGTDTQYF
TGTGCCAGCAGCCAAACCGTTGGGGGAGACGGCACAGATACGCAGTATTTT